This T cell receptor (beta chain) appears in the sequencing data of a study of blood T cells in healthy people across ages. Combining a sample-barcoded 5' primer with a J-beta primer mix, a second PCR ran for roughly 7 to 11 cycles. One entry per CDR3 protein results from TCRdb running MiXCR on the 5' RACE reads. The data show 1.6 million or so distinct CDR3 sequences, 30% to 35% seen once. Unmatched junction bases numbered 7, after V lost 4 bases and J lost 0 bases. CDR1 and CDR2 (germline): SGHRS, YFSETQ. This CDR3 has 16 residues. The sequence was obtained from a woman aged 30 to 39 in good health. The chain combines TRBV5-1 with TRBJ2-4, with 7 bases that match TRBD1. The sequenced material came from blood. The CDR3 protein is CASSEGTALAKNIQYF. CDR3 nucleotides: TGCGCCAGCAGCGAAGGGACAGCTCTAGCCAAAAACATTCAGTACTTC.